This TCR beta chain comes out of a study of shared clonotypes between healthy human individuals (dated by TCRdb to 2018 to 2020). Some background on the complete study: A couple of women and a few men aged 18 to 49 years were included in the cohort. Per donor, three plates each were used for CD4 naive and CD4 memory, two for CD8 naive, and one for CD8 memory. To estimate repertoire size and how much clonotypes are shared between individuals, the study performed deep sequencing of blood TCR repertoires from 4 to 6 healthy adults. Libraries were prepared and TCR repertoires were sequenced by different laboratories using diverse techniques, in order to increase sequencing depth and limit assay-specific biases. Leukapheresis yielded between about 0.94 and 8.9 billion PBMCs per donor. The investigation overall reported the following: Clonotypes shared by all four sorted-subset donors showed higher generation probabilities than non-shared clonotypes. Even with the large sequencing depth, rarefaction of the sorted-subset datasets indicated that sequencing was incomplete. The genetic and exposure-history diversity represented was limited by the small number of donors. Sampling was restricted to blood, and TCR repertoires in tissue are likely to differ from TCR repertoires in blood. Pairwise subsampling indicated that sequencing depth was expected to affect the degree of clonotype sharing among donors. Across a few donors, around 5% of naive CD4, roughly 3.3% of naive CD8, around 2.5% of memory CD4, and under 0.45% of memory CD8 clonotypes were shared. Larger estimated clonotype richness was generally found for naive subsets than for memory subsets.

Concerning this clone: Which antigen it targets is not known. It has no much larger one-base neighbor in the sample; base qualities were not kept.

A distance of 3 bases separates the germline ends of V and J, which lose 4 bases and 6 bases respectively. The germline V gene (reference sequence) provides CDR1 MNHEY and CDR2 SMNVEV. The CDR3 goes from the cysteine to the phenylalanine over 11 residues. Only the CDR3 DNA stays, 33 bases, in frame from base 1. CD8 naive samples consisted of CD45RO-negative cells that were positively selected for CCR7, yielding a CD45RA+CCR7+ population without TemRA cells. The donors were healthy, HIV-negative adults with no recently reported acute infections or vaccinations. Only Caucasian adults living in Nashville, Tennessee, USA were represented among the donors. After blood collection by leukapheresis, PBMCs were isolated using Ficoll-Histopaque density gradient centrifugation and then cryopreserved in the vapor phase of liquid nitrogen. Analytical flow cytometry was used to check the purity and quantity of every magnetically sorted T cell population. Genomic DNA was isolated from each sorted fraction and quantified by UV absorbance on a Nanodrop 2000c.

Using the deep immunoSEQ assay, multiplex PCR amplified TCR CDR3 regions from genomic DNA. Extracted genomic DNA from each cell subset was distributed evenly across all wells of several immunoSEQ 96-well plates, and each plate was treated as a replicate. For sorted subsets, 150 to 200 ng genomic DNA, equal to 25,000 to 35,000 T cell genomes, was loaded into each replicate PCR. The purified libraries were quantified using a Qubit 3.0 fluorometer, sized with a Bioanalyzer 2100, and then quantified again using the KAPA Library Quantification kit. Each immunoSEQ 96-well plate was sequenced on its own single-read 150-cycle Illumina NextSeq 550 flow cell. On the study's bioinformatics: Because the immunoSEQ output held only junctional sequences and lacked quality scores, the filtering could not match the filtering applied to full-length reads. Sequences were annotated with PyIR, a Python wrapper for IgBLAST v1.9, and V/J genes and CDR3 were assigned using IMGT germline references. Reads were filtered out if the reads had weak V/J assignments (E-value above 1e-6), no CDR3, stop codons, out-of-frame junctions, or ambiguous translated residues. A V3J clonotype was defined by an identical inferred V gene, J gene, and CDR3 amino acid sequence. Percentage overlap between repertoires was calculated by dividing the number of shared unique clonotypes by the size of the smaller repertoire. Three approaches were used to assess repertoire richness: RTK rarefaction, the Chao1 estimator, and Recon v2.1 estimates of unobserved clonotypes. OLGA was used to compute generation probabilities for all TCRbeta clonotypes that the gDNA method yielded from a handful of donors. The immuneACCESS repertoire file appears here via TCRdb, limited to in-frame rearrangements. These files lack a portion of the clones; in checked studies, under half of the deficit traces to unresolved V genes, and the cause of the others is not known. V and J calls and clone size are copied from that table; D and trimming were computed from the DNA. This sample holds about 1.9 million clones; 85% to 95% were observed only once. The biggest ten clones account for more than 1.5% of the sample.

The material sequenced was naive CD8+ T cells from PBMCs. This specimen's cell subset or site label, interpreted: CD45RA+CCR7+. This TCR came from a young man in good health. Some clones in this sample may be carry-over from other donors' samples. This sequence uses TRBV27 and TRBJ2-2; the D gene assignment is ambiguous. The encoded CDR3 is CASSYSGELFF. The DNA sequence is given as TGTGCCAGCAGTTACTCCGGGGAGCTGTTTTTT.